The clone carrying this T cell receptor beta chain was observed once. The data were taken from a study of blood T cell repertoires in COVID-19. In the study overall: COVID-19 samples from acute and convalescent phases originated in the United States, Italy and Spain.

The germline CDR1 and CDR2 sequences are MGHRA and YSYEKL. The CDR3 is 14 amino acids. Trimming left V 0 bases short and J 5 bases short, with 11 bases between. Sequencing used immunoSEQ multiplex PCR; TCRdb keeps in-frame clones, though not all of them. The table records more than 80,000 clones, around 83% of them present only once. This TCR derives from a woman in her 70s with acute or convalescent COVID-19. The sample was peripheral blood. This sequence joins TRBV4-1 and TRBJ2-7; a possible D gene is TRBD1 (5 bases). The CDR3 reads CASSQDGTGDEQYF. CDR3 sequence (DNA): TGCGCCAGCAGCCAAGATGGAACAGGCGACGAGCAGTACTTC.